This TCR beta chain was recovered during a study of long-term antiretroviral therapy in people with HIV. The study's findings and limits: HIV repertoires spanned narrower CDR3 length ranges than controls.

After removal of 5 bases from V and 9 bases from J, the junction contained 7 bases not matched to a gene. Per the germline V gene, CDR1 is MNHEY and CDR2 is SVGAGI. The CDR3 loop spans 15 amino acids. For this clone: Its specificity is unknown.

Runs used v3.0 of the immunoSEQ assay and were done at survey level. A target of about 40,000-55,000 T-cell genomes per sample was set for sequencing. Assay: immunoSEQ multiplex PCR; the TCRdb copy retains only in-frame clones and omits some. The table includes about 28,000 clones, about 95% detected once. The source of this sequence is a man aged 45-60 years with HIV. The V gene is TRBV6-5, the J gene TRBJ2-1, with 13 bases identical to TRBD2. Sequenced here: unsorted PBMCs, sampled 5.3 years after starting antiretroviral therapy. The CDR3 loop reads CASSLLAGGHGEQFF. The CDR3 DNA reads TGTGCCAGCAGTCTACTAGCGGGGGGGCACGGTGAGCAGTTCTTC.